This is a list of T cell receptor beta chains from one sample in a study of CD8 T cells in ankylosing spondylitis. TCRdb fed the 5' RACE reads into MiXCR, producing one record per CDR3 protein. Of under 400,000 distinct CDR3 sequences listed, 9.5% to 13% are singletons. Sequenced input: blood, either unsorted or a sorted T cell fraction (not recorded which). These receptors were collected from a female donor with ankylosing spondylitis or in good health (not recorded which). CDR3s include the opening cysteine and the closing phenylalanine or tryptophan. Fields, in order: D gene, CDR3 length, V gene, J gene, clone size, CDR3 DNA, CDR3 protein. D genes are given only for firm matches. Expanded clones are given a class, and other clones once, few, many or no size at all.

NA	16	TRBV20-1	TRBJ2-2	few	TGCAGTGCTCTGGGGGGGGGCGGGAACCTTCGCGGGGAGCTGTTTTTT	CSALGGGGNLRGELFF
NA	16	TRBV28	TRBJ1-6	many	TGTGCCAGCAGTTTCCTCGGCAGCTCCTATAATTCACCCCTCCACTTT	CASSFLGSSYNSPLHF
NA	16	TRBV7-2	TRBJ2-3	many	TGTGCCAGCAGCTTGGGCCTTCACGGGGGCACAGATACGCAGTATTTT	CASSLGLHGGTDTQYF
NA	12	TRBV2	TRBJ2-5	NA	TGTGCCAGTCGTCCTAGCTTGGGGACCCAGTACTTC	CASRPSLGTQYF
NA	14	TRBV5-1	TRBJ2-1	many	TGCGCCAGCAGCTGGGGACCCCGGGACCAAAAGCAGTTCTTC	CASSWGPRDQKQFF
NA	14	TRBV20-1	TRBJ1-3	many	TGCAGTGCTACCCCTACTAGCTCTGGAAACACCATATATTTT	CSATPTSSGNTIYF
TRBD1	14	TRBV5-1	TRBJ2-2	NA	TGCGCCACCCAACAGGGGGCTGACACCGGGGAGCTGTTTTTT	CATQQGADTGELFF
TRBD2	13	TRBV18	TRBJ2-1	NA	TGTGCCAGCTCAAGCAGCGGGGTCCATGAGCAGTTCTTC	CASSSSGVHEQFF
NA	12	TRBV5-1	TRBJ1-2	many	TGCGCCAGCAGCAAGAACGAGGATGGCTACACCTTC	CASSKNEDGYTF
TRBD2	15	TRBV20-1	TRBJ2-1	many	TGCAGTGCTAGATCCGGGACTATGATACTAAATGAGCAGTTCTTC	CSARSGTMILNEQFF
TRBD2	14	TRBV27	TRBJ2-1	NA	TGTGCCAGCAGTCGGACTAGCGAATGGGATGAGCAGTTCTTC	CASSRTSEWDEQFF
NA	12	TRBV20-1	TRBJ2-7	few	TGCAGTGCTTGGCAAGACTCCTACGAGCAGTACTTC	CSAWQDSYEQYF
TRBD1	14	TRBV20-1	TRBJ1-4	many	TGCAGTGCTAGTGATAGGGGGCGCAGTGAAAAACTGTTTTTT	CSASDRGRSEKLFF
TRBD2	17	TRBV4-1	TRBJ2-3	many	TGCGCCAGCAGCCAAGATCGGGGGGGGCATACCACAGATACGCAGTATTTT	CASSQDRGGHTTDTQYF
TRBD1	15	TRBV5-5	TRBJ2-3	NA	TGTGCCAGCAGCTTGTGGGGACAGGGTGCGGATACGCAGTATTTT	CASSLWGQGADTQYF
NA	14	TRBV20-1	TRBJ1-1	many	TGCAGTGGTCTGGGGGGGGTGGTAGGCACTGAAGCTTTCTTT	CSGLGGVVGTEAFF
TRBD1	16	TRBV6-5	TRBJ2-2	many	TGTGCCAGCAGTCACCAGGGACAGGGAAAAACCGGGGAGCTGTTTTTT	CASSHQGQGKTGELFF
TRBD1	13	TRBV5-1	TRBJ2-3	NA	TGCGCCAGCGAGGACAGGGCAGGAGATACGCAGTATTTT	CASEDRAGDTQYF
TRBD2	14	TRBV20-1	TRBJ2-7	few	TGCAGTGCTAGTTTTGCGGGAGTCTCCTACGAGCAGTACTTC	CSASFAGVSYEQYF
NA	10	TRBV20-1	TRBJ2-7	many	TGCAGTGCCACGGCGCGAGAGCAGTACTTC	CSATAREQYF
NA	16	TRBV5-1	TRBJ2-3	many	TGCGCCAGCGCCCCCCAGGGCAGGATCGCCACAGATACGCAGTATTTT	CASAPQGRIATDTQYF
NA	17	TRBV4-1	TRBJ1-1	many	TGCGCCAGCAGCCAAGATTTGTCCGGGGCGGTGAGGGTAGTTGCTTTCTTT	CASSQDLSGAVRVVAFF
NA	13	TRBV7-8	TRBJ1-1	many	TGTGCCAGCAATAGGCAGCCGAACACTGAAGCTTTCTTT	CASNRQPNTEAFF
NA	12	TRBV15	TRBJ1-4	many	TGTGCCACCAGCAGAGTCCAGGAAAAACTGTTTTTT	CATSRVQEKLFF
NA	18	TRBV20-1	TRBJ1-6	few	TGCAGTGCTAATCGTGGAACGCCCCAGAGCTCCGGTAATTCACCCCTCCACTTT	CSANRGTPQSSGNSPLHF
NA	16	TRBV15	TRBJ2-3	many	TGTGCCACCAGCAGAGAACCTCGGACCTTCACAGATACGCAGTATTTT	CATSREPRTFTDTQYF
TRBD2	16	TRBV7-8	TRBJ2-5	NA	TGTGCCAGCAGCTCCCTGACTAGCGGGAGGAAGGAGACCCAGTACTTC	CASSSLTSGRKETQYF
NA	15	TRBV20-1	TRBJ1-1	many	TGCAGTGCTAGTCAATCCCGGACTTTGAACACTGAAGCTTTCTTT	CSASQSRTLNTEAFF
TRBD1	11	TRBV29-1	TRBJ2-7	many	TGCAGCGTTGAAACAGGGGAGAAGCAGTACTTC	CSVETGEKQYF
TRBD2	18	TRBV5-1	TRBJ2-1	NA	TGCGCCAGCAGCCGACGGACTAGCGGGGTTAGCTCCTACAATGAGCAGTTCTTC	CASSRRTSGVSSYNEQFF
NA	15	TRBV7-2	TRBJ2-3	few	TGTGCCAGCAGCAACAGGGTGTCTAGCACAGATACGCAGTATTTT	CASSNRVSSTDTQYF
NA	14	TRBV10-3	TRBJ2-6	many	TGTGCCATCAGTGACCAGCCTGGGGCCAACGTCCTGACTTTC	CAISDQPGANVLTF
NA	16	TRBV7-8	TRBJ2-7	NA	TGTGCCAGCAGCTCCCGCCCGGGACTTTTACAATCCGAGCAGTACTTC	CASSSRPGLLQSEQYF
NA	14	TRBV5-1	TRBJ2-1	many	TGCGCCAGTAAGGGCAGGCCTTCCTACAATGAGCAGTTCTTC	CASKGRPSYNEQFF
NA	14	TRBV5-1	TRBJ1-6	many	TGCGCCAGCAGCATACAGGGTATGAATTCACCCCTCCACTTT	CASSIQGMNSPLHF
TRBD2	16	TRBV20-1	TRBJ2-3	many	TGCAGTGCGGATAAGGGACTAGCGGGGGGTGGGAATACGCAGTATTTT	CSADKGLAGGGNTQYF
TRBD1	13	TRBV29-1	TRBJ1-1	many	TGCAGCGCCCGGGACAGGGGGTGGACTGAAGCTTTCTTT	CSARDRGWTEAFF
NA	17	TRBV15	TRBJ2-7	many	TGTGCCACCAGCAGAGATGCCGCCAGGGGGAGGAACTACGAGCAGTACTTC	CATSRDAARGRNYEQYF
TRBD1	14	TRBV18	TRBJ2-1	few	TGTGCCAGCTCACCCTCACAGGGGGCCCATGAGCAGTTCTTC	CASSPSQGAHEQFF
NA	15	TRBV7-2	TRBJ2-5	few	TGTGCCAGCAGCTCAGACGGGAGAACCGAAGAGACCCAGTACTTC	CASSSDGRTEETQYF
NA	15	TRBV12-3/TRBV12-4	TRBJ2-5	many	TGTGCCAGCATCCCACATGGGACTCCCCAAGAGACCCAGTACTTC	CASIPHGTPQETQYF
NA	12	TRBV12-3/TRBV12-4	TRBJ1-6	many	TGTGCCAGCAGTTTAGACAGATCACCCCTCCACTTT	CASSLDRSPLHF
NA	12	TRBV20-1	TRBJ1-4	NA	TGCAGTGCCCGGACAGCCAAGCGAAAACTGTTTTTT	CSARTAKRKLFF
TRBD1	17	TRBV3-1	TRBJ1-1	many	TGTGCCAGCAGCCCTCGAGCAGCAGGGGGCCCGAACACTGAAGCTTTCTTT	CASSPRAAGGPNTEAFF
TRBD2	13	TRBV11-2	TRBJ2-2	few	TGTGCCAGCAGCTTCGGCGGGAGGAGGGAGCTGTTTTTT	CASSFGGRRELFF
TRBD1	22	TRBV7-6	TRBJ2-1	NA	TGTGCCAGCAGCTTAGTCATTTTCCTTGATTCCTCCCGGGACAGGGGTTTGAATGAGCAGTTCTTC	CASSLVIFLDSSRDRGLNEQFF
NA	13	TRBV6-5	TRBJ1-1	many	TGTGCCAGCAGTTACAGGGCCAACACTGAAGCTTTCTTT	CASSYRANTEAFF
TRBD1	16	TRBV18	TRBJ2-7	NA	TGTGCCAGCTCACCGCCCGGGACAGGGGGCTTCTACGAGCAGTACTTC	CASSPPGTGGFYEQYF
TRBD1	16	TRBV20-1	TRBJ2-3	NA	TGCAGTGCTAGCCCGATGACAGGGGCCGTGCCAGATACGCAGTATTTT	CSASPMTGAVPDTQYF